This is a list of T cell receptor beta chains from one sample in a study of T-cell reconstitution after alpha-beta-depleted transplantation in children. Each CDR3 protein is one row after TCRdb ran MiXCR on the PCR reads. The profile covers about 400,000 distinct CDR3 sequences, with 15% to 20% appearing a single time and roughly 29% taken by the ten largest. The specimen comprised PBMCs, mostly from graft donor cells, sampled 360 days after TCRalphabeta/CD19-depleted stem cell transplant. All receptors come from a boy under two years old who had a stem cell transplant for Wiskott-Aldrich syndrome, so the T cells may come from the graft donor. Each CDR3 is given with its conserved first and last residue. The D gene is left open where the match is weak. Rows give clone size only sometimes, using once, few, many, or a class for an expanded clone.

d_call	j_call	clone_size	v_call	cdr3_aa	cdr3_nt
-	TRBJ2-7	-	TRBV7-4	CASSLVQVSYEQYF	TGTGCCAGCAGCTTAGTACAGGTCTCCTACGAGCAGTACTTC
-	TRBJ2-1	-	TRBV11-2	CASSLDTGWRDSAYEQFF	TGTGCCAGCAGCTTAGATACGGGGTGGCGGGACTCCGCCTATGAGCAGTTCTTC
-	TRBJ2-5	-	TRBV2	CASSEALPQETQYF	TGTGCCAGCAGTGAAGCTTTACCCCAAGAGACCCAGTACTTC
TRBD2	TRBJ2-1	few	TRBV2	CASSDPRTGGSYNEQFF	TGTGCCAGCAGTGACCCCCGGACGGGGGGTTCCTACAATGAGCAGTTCTTC
-	TRBJ2-5	few	TRBV20-1	CSARGDTETQYF	TGCAGTGCTAGGGGGGACACAGAGACCCAGTACTTC
-	TRBJ2-7	few	TRBV2	CASKETIYEQYF	TGTGCCAGCAAAGAAACGATATACGAGCAGTACTTC
TRBD1	TRBJ2-1	-	TRBV7-7	CASSLKRTGEQFF	TGTGCCAGCAGCTTAAAGCGGACAGGGGAGCAGTTCTTC
-	TRBJ1-1	-	TRBV15	CATSRDRMNTEAFF	TGTGCCACCAGCAGAGATCGTATGAACACTGAAGCTTTCTTT
-	TRBJ2-2	-	TRBV5-1	CASSAYSSGELFF	TGCGCCAGCAGCGCCTACAGCTCCGGGGAGCTGTTTTTT
-	TRBJ1-1	few	TRBV12-3/TRBV12-4	CASSTTGSPMNTEAFF	TGTGCCAGCAGTACAACCGGGTCACCCATGAACACTGAAGCTTTCTTT
TRBD2	TRBJ2-1	-	TRBV7-2	CASSLRTSGRFINEQFF	TGTGCCAGCAGCCTGCGGACTAGCGGGAGGTTTATCAATGAGCAGTTCTTC
-	TRBJ2-7	-	TRBV10-3	CATNQGTVGYEQYF	TGTGCCACAAATCAGGGGACCGTCGGCTACGAGCAGTACTTC
TRBD2	TRBJ2-2	-	TRBV12-3/TRBV12-4	CASSELAGEFSGELFF	TGTGCCAGCAGTGAACTAGCGGGAGAGTTCTCCGGGGAGCTGTTTTTT
TRBD1	TRBJ2-1	-	TRBV25-1	CASSDQGQGASNEQFF	TGTGCCAGCAGTGACCAGGGACAGGGGGCAAGCAATGAGCAGTTCTTC
-	TRBJ2-4	-	TRBV20-1	CSALGRVKNIQYF	TGCAGTGCCCTCGGAAGGGTCAAAAACATTCAGTACTTC
-	TRBJ2-1	many	TRBV7-9	CASSLVADGEQFF	TGTGCCAGCAGCTTAGTAGCAGATGGTGAGCAGTTCTTC
TRBD1	TRBJ2-3	-	TRBV5-1	CASSLYRGHTSTDTQYF	TGCGCCAGCAGCTTGTACAGGGGGCATACTAGCACAGATACGCAGTATTTT
-	TRBJ2-7	-	TRBV12-3/TRBV12-4	CASSLKGGHSYEQYF	TGTGCCAGCAGTTTAAAGGGGGGCCACTCCTACGAGCAGTACTTC
-	TRBJ2-1	few	TRBV20-1	CSASPGAWNNEQFF	TGCAGTGCTAGCCCGGGCGCCTGGAACAATGAGCAGTTCTTC
-	TRBJ1-1	few	TRBV5-1	CASSQPNTEAFF	TGCGCCAGCAGCCAACCGAACACTGAAGCTTTCTTT
-	TRBJ2-2	few	TRBV10-1	CASREGDHTGELFF	TGCGCCAGCCGTGAAGGGGACCACACCGGGGAGCTGTTTTTT
-	TRBJ2-4	-	TRBV28	CASSRIILAKNIQYF	TGTGCCAGCAGTCGAATTATTTTAGCCAAAAACATTCAGTACTTC
TRBD1	TRBJ2-5	-	TRBV10-3	CATRPSATGRETQYF	TGTGCCACCCGTCCTTCGGCGACAGGGCGAGAGACCCAGTACTTC
-	TRBJ2-1	-	TRBV6-5	CASSYSAGKQFF	TGTGCCAGCAGTTACTCGGCGGGGAAGCAGTTCTTC
-	TRBJ2-7	-	TRBV5-1	CASKGSYEQYF	TGCGCCAGCAAAGGCTCCTACGAGCAGTACTTC
TRBD1	TRBJ1-2	few	TRBV7-8	CASSAQGQGAGYTF	TGTGCCAGCAGCGCCCAGGGACAGGGGGCAGGCTACACCTTC
TRBD1	TRBJ2-7	-	TRBV5-6	CASSSSGTGAYEQYF	TGTGCCAGCAGCTCTTCAGGGACAGGGGCCTACGAGCAGTACTTC
TRBD1	TRBJ2-5	-	TRBV20-1	CSARRTGGGETQYF	TGCAGTGCTAGACGGACAGGGGGCGGGGAGACCCAGTACTTC
TRBD1	TRBJ2-2	few	TRBV7-2	CASSLEQGAAGELFF	TGTGCCAGCAGCTTAGAACAGGGGGCAGCCGGGGAGCTGTTTTTT
-	TRBJ2-7	few	TRBV5-1	CASSTPGSEQYF	TGCGCCAGCAGCACTCCAGGGTCCGAGCAGTACTTC
-	TRBJ2-1	few	TRBV20-1	CSANGLFYEQFF	TGCAGTGCTAACGGACTCTTCTATGAGCAGTTCTTC
TRBD2	TRBJ2-5	few	TRBV5-6	CASRRGPGLAYQETQYF	TGTGCCAGCAGGCGCGGTCCGGGACTAGCATACCAAGAGACCCAGTACTTC
TRBD1	TRBJ1-5	-	TRBV28	CASSLRDRGRQPQHF	TGTGCCAGCAGTTTACGAGACAGGGGGCGACAGCCCCAGCATTTT
TRBD2	TRBJ2-3	-	TRBV7-2	CASSLQALAGTDTQYF	TGTGCCAGCAGCTTACAGGCACTAGCGGGCACAGATACGCAGTATTTT
-	TRBJ2-7	-	TRBV18	CASSPERRRAYEQYF	TGTGCCAGCTCACCGGAAAGACGGCGCGCCTACGAGCAGTACTTC
TRBD1	TRBJ2-1	-	TRBV5-1	CASSLGGQGENKFF	TGCGCCAGCAGCTTGGGAGGCCAGGGGGAAAACAAGTTCTTC
-	TRBJ2-1	few	TRBV5-1	CASSSSAFYNEQFF	TGCGCCAGCAGCTCGAGTGCATTTTACAATGAGCAGTTCTTC
TRBD1	TRBJ2-2	-	TRBV7-9	CASSLEDRRRTGELFF	TGTGCCAGCAGCTTAGAGGACAGGAGGCGAACCGGGGAGCTGTTTTTT